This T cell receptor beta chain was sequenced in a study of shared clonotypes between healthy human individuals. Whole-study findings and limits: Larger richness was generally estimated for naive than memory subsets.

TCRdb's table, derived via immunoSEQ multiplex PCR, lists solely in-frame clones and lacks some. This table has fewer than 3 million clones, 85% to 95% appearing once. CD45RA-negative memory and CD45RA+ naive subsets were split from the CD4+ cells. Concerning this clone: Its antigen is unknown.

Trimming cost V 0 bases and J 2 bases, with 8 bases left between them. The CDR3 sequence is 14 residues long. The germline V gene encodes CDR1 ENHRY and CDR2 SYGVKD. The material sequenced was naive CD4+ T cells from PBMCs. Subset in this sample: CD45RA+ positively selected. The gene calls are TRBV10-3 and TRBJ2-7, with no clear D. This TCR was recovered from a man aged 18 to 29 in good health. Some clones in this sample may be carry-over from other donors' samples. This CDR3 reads CAISESMNTYEQYF. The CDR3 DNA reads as TGTGCCATCAGTGAGTCGATGAATACCTACGAGCAGTACTTC.